This TCR beta chain was documented in a study of blood T cell repertoires in COVID-19. Across the whole study: Sample material is recorded as cDNA or gDNA derived from T cells, B-cell-depleted T cells, or PBMCs.

The CDR3 loop spans 12 amino acids. Trimming took 6 bases from V and 8 from J, leaving 13 bases between them. Germline-derived CDR1 and CDR2 are ENHRY and SYGVKD. As handled by the study authors: Counts of nucleated cells, estimated from reference gene primer amplification, were obtained. Assay used: immunoSEQ multiplex PCR; TCRdb lists only in-frame clones, some missing. Clone size and V and J calls were adopted from that table, with D and trimming inferred from the DNA. The sample shows about 350,000 clones, 89% of them seen only once. The source material was peripheral blood. This chain links TRBV10-3 with TRBJ1-2; possible D gene TRBD1, 6 bases. The receptor's source is a woman in her sixties or seventies with COVID-19, enrolled during active disease. In nucleotides, the CDR3 is TGTGCCATCAGCAACGGGACATACGGCTACACCTTC. Translation gives CAISNGTYGYTF.